One T cell receptor (beta chain) is described in this entry. This sample was included in a study of shared clonotypes between healthy human individuals. The method was immunoSEQ multiplex PCR; TCRdb's version includes in-frame clones alone and lacks a portion of them. The data contain 600,000 to 750,000 clones, roughly 78% of them seen just once; the ten biggest clones take up 1.8%. Germline assignment: CDR1 SGHRS and CDR2 YFSETQ. This CDR3 contains 15 residues. V gave up 4 bases and J gave up 4 bases; unmatched junction bases: 5. The origin of this receptor is a young woman in good health. The rearrangement links TRBV5-1 to TRBJ2-3; 11 bases are shared with TRBD1. Specimen: memory CD4+ T cells sorted from blood. Subset denoted: CD45RA-negative fraction. The CDR3 sequence is CASSPGQGVADTQYF. In DNA, the CDR3 is TGCGCCAGCAGCCCGGGACAGGGGGTAGCAGATACGCAGTATTTT.